This T cell receptor beta chain comes out of a study of CD4 T cells in relation to SARS-CoV-2 and coronaviruses. Looking at the study overall: Shared crossreactive spike epitopes were mapped to their HLA restriction.

Germline V gives CDR1 SNHLY, CDR2 FYNNEI. The CDR3 length is 13 residues. The ends were cut back, 7 bases at V and 3 bases at J, with 9 bases in the middle. On this clone itself: What it binds is not known.

Assay used: immunoSEQ multiplex PCR; TCRdb lists only in-frame clones, some missing. Of tens of thousands of clones in the sample, about 90% were seen once. Points from the study as a whole: In around three fifths of donors, memory CD4+ clonotypes crossrecognized SARS-CoV-2 and at least one common cold coronavirus spike. Memory recall responses, not primary responses primed in culture, are what the assay detects.

The J gene is TRBJ2-2, the V gene TRBV2; a weak D match, TRBD1 (6 bases). The source material was naive CD4+ T cells from PBMCs. Stated subset: naive CD4+ T cells isolated by negative enrichment. This TCR was sampled from an adult with COVID-19. The CDR3 region is CASKTGYTGELFF. The CDR3 nucleotides are TGTGCCAGCAAGACAGGTTACACCGGGGAGCTGTTTTTT.